This entry describes one T cell receptor beta chain. Its antigen is undetermined. The data were obtained in a study of shared clonotypes between healthy human individuals. General study results and limits: How much donors shared clonotypes was expected to be affected by sequencing depth.

Libraries were prepared by immunoSEQ multiplex PCR; TCRdb keeps only in-frame clonotypes and omits some of them. The sample includes around 1.4 million clones, around 98.5% of them seen just once. Germline loops: CDR1 LGHNA, CDR2 YSLEER. This CDR3 is built from 14 residues. Trimming at V came to 6 bases and at J to 8 bases, leaving 9 bases not matched to a gene. The sample taken for sequencing was naive CD4+ T cells sorted from blood. Described subset: CD45RA+ positively selected. This chain links TRBV4-3 with TRBJ1-4; 7 positions match TRBD1. This sequence originates from a man aged 30 to 39 in good health. For the CDR3, the DNA is TGCGCCAGCAGTCATGACAGGGTCTCCGAAAAACTGTTTTTT. This codes for CASSHDRVSEKLFF.